Listed below are T cell receptor beta chains from one sample, sequenced in a study of OX40 agonist ivuxolimab in advanced cancers. Profiling relied on immunoSEQ multiplex PCR, and the TCRdb table lists in-frame clones only, not all of them. The sample includes some 100,000 clones, about 84% of them seen just once. This specimen was CD4+ or CD8+ T cells sorted from blood, taken in a trial of the OX40 agonist ivuxolimab. These receptors were collected from an adult with an advanced solid tumor such as melanoma, head and neck, liver or kidney cancer. The CDR3 runs from the conserved cysteine through the conserved F or W. The D gene is left open where the match is weak. Size is omitted from some rows. Given values are once, few, many or a class for expanded clones.

TRBV19	-	TRBJ1-4	-	CASSISGPTNEKLFF	TGTGCCAGTAGTATATCTGGACCAACTAATGAAAAACTGTTTTTT
TRBV5-8	-	TRBJ2-7	TRBD1	CASSFGQGVYEQYF	TGTGCCAGCAGCTTCGGACAGGGGGTTTACGAGCAGTACTTC
TRBV7-2	-	TRBJ2-1	-	CASNLDNEQFF	TGTGCCAGCAACCTCGACAATGAGCAGTTCTTC
TRBV9	-	TRBJ1-1	TRBD1	CASSPRDRGGPTEAFF	TGTGCCAGCAGCCCCCGGGACAGGGGGGGACCCACTGAAGCTTTCTTT
TRBV6-5	few	TRBJ1-2	TRBD1	CASKTGGGGYTF	TGTGCCAGCAAAACAGGGGGCGGTGGCTACACCTTC
TRBV19	-	TRBJ1-5	-	CASSGSRNQPQHF	TGTGCCAGTAGTGGCAGTCGCAATCAGCCCCAGCATTTT
TRBV28	-	TRBJ1-2	TRBD1	CASSQDRDYGYTF	TGTGCCAGCAGCCAAGACAGGGACTATGGCTACACCTTC
TRBV5-1	once	TRBJ1-3	-	CASSLRGRDPSGNTIYF	TGCGCCAGCAGCTTGCGGGGACGGGACCCCTCTGGAAACACCATATATTTT
TRBV7-3	-	TRBJ2-3	-	CASSPTPSSTDTQYF	TGTGCCAGCAGCCCGACTCCCTCCTCGACAGATACGCAGTATTTT
TRBV7-9	-	TRBJ2-7	-	CASSTTGYEQYF	TGTGCCAGCAGTACCACAGGGTACGAGCAGTACTTC
TRBV11-3	-	TRBJ2-7	-	CASSLAGDSYEQYF	TGTGCCAGCAGCTTAGCCGGCGACTCCTACGAGCAGTACTTC
TRBV19	-	TRBJ2-7	TRBD1	CASSAGTGDYEQYF	TGTGCCAGTAGTGCCGGGACAGGGGACTACGAGCAGTACTTC
TRBV25-1	-	TRBJ1-2	-	CASRSRGSKSNYGYTF	TGTGCCAGCAGGTCCCGGGGCAGCAAATCTAACTATGGCTACACCTTC
TRBV7-3	-	TRBJ2-2	-	CASSPESAGELFF	TGTGCCAGCAGTCCAGAATCGGCCGGGGAGCTGTTTTTT
TRBV4-2	-	TRBJ1-1	-	CASSQDLGENTEAFF	TGTGCCAGCAGCCAAGATCTCGGGGAGAACACTGAAGCTTTCTTT
TRBV7-2	-	TRBJ2-2	-	CASSLLDLGGELFF	TGTGCCAGCAGCTTACTCGACCTCGGCGGGGAGCTGTTTTTT
TRBV18	-	TRBJ2-6	-	CASSLGYGDSGANVLTF	TGTGCCAGCTCACTAGGGTACGGCGACTCTGGGGCCAACGTCCTGACTTTC
TRBV15	-	TRBJ1-4	TRBD1	CATSRVTGTGLNEKLFF	TGTGCCACCAGCAGAGTTACCGGGACAGGGCTTAATGAAAAACTGTTTTTT
TRBV5-1	-	TRBJ2-3	-	CASSLEISRTDTQYF	TGCGCCAGCAGCCTGGAGATATCCCGCACAGATACGCAGTATTTT
TRBV5-1	-	TRBJ2-7	-	CASTPSGAHEQYF	TGCGCCAGCACCCCCTCAGGAGCCCACGAGCAGTACTTC
TRBV7-6	-	TRBJ2-3	-	CASSLEVRADTQYF	TGTGCCAGCAGCTTAGAGGTGCGGGCAGATACGCAGTATTTT
TRBV12-5	-	TRBJ2-7	TRBD1	CASGLAVLGQGAYEQYF	TGTGCTAGTGGTTTGGCGGTGTTGGGGCAGGGGGCCTACGAGCAGTACTTC
TRBV30	-	TRBJ1-2	-	CAWSNRANYGYTF	TGTGCCTGGAGCAACAGAGCTAACTATGGCTACACCTTC
TRBV7-2	few	TRBJ2-2	-	CASFGQGGSGELFF	TGTGCCAGTTTCGGACAGGGAGGGTCCGGGGAGCTGTTTTTT
TRBV12-5	once	TRBJ2-1	TRBD1	CASGLTTGVGGNEQFF	TGTGCTAGTGGTCTGACGACAGGGGTAGGTGGGAATGAGCAGTTCTTC
TRBV7-8	-	TRBJ2-7	TRBD1	CASSLGALGTGGYEQYF	TGTGCCAGCAGCTTAGGGGCGCTGGGGACAGGGGGTTACGAGCAGTACTTC
TRBV9	-	TRBJ2-7	TRBD1	CASSEGQVGEQYF	TGTGCCAGCAGCGAGGGACAGGTGGGAGAGCAGTACTTC
TRBV2	-	TRBJ1-5	-	CASSEGGTPQHF	TGTGCCAGCAGTGAAGGCGGGACGCCCCAGCATTTT
TRBV27	-	TRBJ1-2	TRBD1	CASSPGQVFPPPYGYTF	TGTGCCAGCAGTCCGGGACAGGTATTCCCTCCGCCGTATGGCTACACCTTC
TRBV15	-	TRBJ1-4	-	CATSRDLGGNEKLFF	TGTGCCACCAGCAGAGATCTGGGTGGTAATGAAAAACTGTTTTTT
TRBV7-3	-	TRBJ2-1	TRBD2	CASSVGTSAGRDEQFF	TGTGCCAGCAGCGTGGGGACTAGCGCCGGGAGGGATGAGCAGTTCTTC
TRBV5-4	-	TRBJ2-6	-	CASSLGGRGANVLTF	TGTGCCAGCAGCCTCGGGGGACGTGGGGCCAACGTCCTGACTTTC
TRBV7-8	-	TRBJ1-3	-	CASRLGSGGGNTIYF	TGTGCCAGCAGGCTTGGCAGCGGAGGAGGAAACACCATATATTTT
TRBV5-1	-	TRBJ2-7	-	CASSFQGAEYEQYF	TGCGCCAGCAGCTTTCAGGGAGCAGAATACGAGCAGTACTTC
TRBV18	-	TRBJ2-7	TRBD2	CASSPTSGISGEQYF	TGTGCCAGCTCACCGACTAGCGGGATATCGGGCGAGCAGTACTTC
TRBV6-4	-	TRBJ1-2	-	CASSPVHLGGAKDYGYTF	TGTGCCAGCAGCCCCGTTCATTTAGGAGGGGCGAAGGACTATGGCTACACCTTC
TRBV5-1	-	TRBJ2-7	TRBD1	CASSQGWTGGTDEQYF	TGCGCCAGCAGCCAAGGATGGACAGGGGGAACCGACGAGCAGTACTTC
TRBV27	once	TRBJ2-7	TRBD2	CASRMKRDFIYEQYF	TGTGCCAGCAGGATGAAGCGGGACTTCATCTACGAGCAGTACTTC
TRBV5-4	-	TRBJ2-7	-	CASSPSGSYEQYF	TGTGCCAGCAGCCCCAGCGGCTCCTACGAGCAGTACTTC
TRBV19	-	TRBJ1-2	TRBD1	CASSTPGQAPYGYTF	TGTGCCAGTAGTACGCCGGGACAGGCTCCCTATGGCTACACCTTC
TRBV9	-	TRBJ2-3	-	CASSVEPTDTQYF	TGTGCCAGCAGCGTAGAGCCCACAGATACGCAGTATTTT
TRBV5-8	-	TRBJ2-5	-	CASSSDGAGETQYF	TGTGCCAGCAGCTCAGACGGGGCCGGAGAGACCCAGTACTTC